This T cell receptor (beta chain) emerged from a study of early T cells in non-severe SARS-CoV-2 infection. The overall study: Unsorted whole-blood RNA was sequenced in bulk, leaving chains unpaired.

Overall study results and limits: Missing private and CD4 specificities, VDJdb matching favored anti-spike CD8 responses.

Germline assignment: CDR1 SGHKS and CDR2 YYEKEE (reference sequence). The ends were cut back, 6 bases at V and 0 bases at J, with 22 bases in the middle. The CDR3 spans 18 residues. cDNA molecules, individually, were tagged with unique molecular identifiers. TCRdb ran MiXCR on the 5' RACE reads and lists one entry per CDR3 protein. The sample lists under 35,000 distinct CDR3 sequences, approximately 6.3% occurring once. This clonotype was seen ten or more times. As yet, its antigen is unknown. This chain joins TRBV5-5 and TRBJ2-1, with a weak D call TRBD1 (6 bases). The receptor comes from an adult who was a healthcare worker with PCR-confirmed SARS-CoV-2 infection or an uninfected control (not recorded which). Material: whole blood. The CDR3 DNA reads TGTGCCAGCATAGGGGGAGTTGGACGGGTTAGCTCCTACAATGAGCAGTTCTTC. It translates to CASIGGVGRVSSYNEQFF.